These 6 T cell receptor beta chains were all obtained from the same sample, sequenced in a study of blood T cell repertoires in COVID-19. Clones were read by immunoSEQ multiplex PCR, and TCRdb kept only the in-frame ones, dropping some. The sample shows 85,000 to 130,000 clones, 71% of them seen only once. The sequenced sample consisted of peripheral blood. Source of these receptors: a human donor with acute or convalescent COVID-19. The donor label of this sample is uncertain.

This clone appeared many times. This sequence joins TRBV11-2 and TRBJ2-2; no reliable D call. Trimming took off 3 bases at V and 1 base at J, with 9 bases between the two ends. The CDR3 totals 15 residues. In germline, CDR1 is SGHAT, CDR2 FQNNGV. CDR3 nucleotide sequence: TGTGCCAGCAGCTTCCTGCCTATGAACACCGGGGAGCTGTTTTTT. Protein: CASSFLPMNTGELFF.

The CDR3 loop reads CASSPGPTGRGNQPQHF. The CDR3 region has the DNA TGTGCCAGCAGCCCGGGGCCGACTGGCAGGGGAAATCAGCCCCAGCATTTT. The rearrangement joins TRBV9 to TRBJ1-5; D possibly corresponds to TRBD1 (6 bases). The CDR3 consists of 17 residues. Germline V gives CDR1 SGDLS, CDR2 YYNGEE. V was shortened by 4 bases and J by 4 bases, with 21 bases between the two germline ends. Using reference TRBV9 and TRBJ1-5 for the parts outside the CDR3, the full variable domain is DSGVTQTPKHLITATGQRVTLRCSPRSGDLSVYWYQQSLDQGLQFLIQYYNGEERAKGNILERFSAQQFPDLHSELNLSSLELGDSALYFCASSPGPTGRGNQPQHFGDGTRLSIL.

V and J are TRBV5-5 and TRBJ2-1; 7 bases agree with TRBD2. The CDR3 length is 17 residues. J gave up 7 bases and V 0 bases, and 13 bases lay outside the gene matches. Per the germline V gene, CDR1 is SGHKS and CDR2 is YYEKEE (reference sequence). CDR3 sequence reads: CASSLAWASGGGNEQFF. Written as DNA, the CDR3 is TGTGCCAGCAGCTTGGCCTGGGCTAGCGGTGGGGGGAATGAGCAGTTCTTC.

The chain links TRBV2 to TRBJ1-3, with 7 bases aligning to TRBD1. V lost 2 bases to trimming and J lost 7 bases; unmatched junction nucleotides: 8. The CDR3 runs to 15 residues. Germline V gives CDR1 SNHLY, CDR2 FYNNEI. This CDR3 reads CASSEWDSSGNTIYF. In DNA form, the CDR3 reads TGTGCCAGCAGTGAATGGGACAGTTCGGGGAACACCATATATTTT.

This clone was seen ten or more times. The sample contains more than one DNA sequence encoding this CDR3. The chain employs TRBV6-5 and TRBJ2-2, with 7 bases lining up with TRBD1. Germline V gene data show CDR1 as MNHEY and CDR2 as SVGAGI. The CDR3 contains 13 residues. The junction had 3 bases not matched to a gene; V was cut back by 6 bases and J by 5 bases. In DNA form, the CDR3 reads TGTGCCAGCAGGACGACAGGGACCGGGGAGCTGTTTTTT. Protein product: CASRTTGTGELFF.

This chain connects TRBV19 to TRBJ1-6, with D possibly TRBD1 on 5 matching bases. Per the germline V gene, CDR1 is LNHDA and CDR2 is SQIVND (reference sequence). Trimming took off 4 bases at V and 10 bases at J, with 14 bases between the two ends. The CDR3 loop spans 14 amino acids. CDR3 sequence reads: CASSTEPSGSPLHF. The CDR3 region has the DNA TGTGCCAGTAGTACCGAACCCTCAGGGTCACCCCTCCACTTT.